The source of this T cell receptor beta chain is a study of CD8 T cells in ankylosing spondylitis. Study outcomes and limitations: About 8 highly homologous variants made up a TCR beta motif, and this motif appeared characteristic of ankylosing spondylitis blood. Significant enrichment of disease-linked clones was reported in matched ankylosing spondylitis synovial fluid. A subset of motif variants has previously been described in the synovial fluid and blood of reactive arthritis.

Library preparation for TCR beta used quantitative 5'-RACE with molecular barcodes. TCRdb reprocessed the 5' RACE reads via MiXCR and lists one record per CDR3 protein. The profile covers roughly 40,000 distinct CDR3 sequences, with about 17% appearing a single time and 35% to 50% taken by the ten largest. This clonotype was detected ten times or more. Its antigen is currently unknown. Trimming left V 6 bases short and J 4 bases short, with 18 bases between. The CDR3 has 16 residues. Material for sequencing was blood. The source is a male donor with ankylosing spondylitis or in good health (not recorded which). V gene TRBV12-3 or TRBV12-4 combines with J gene TRBJ2-2, with D possibly TRBD1 on 6 matching bases. CDR3 in amino acids: CASSTYRAVGTGELFF. CDR3 bases: TGTGCCAGCAGCACTTACAGGGCTGTCGGCACCGGGGAGCTGTTTTTT.